This T cell receptor (beta chain) was retrieved from a study of CD8+CD57+ T cells in acquired aplastic anemia. Ten or more counts support this clonotype. Profiling that covered TCR beta VDJ and CDR3 relied on genomic DNA as its template. Each CDR3 protein gets one entry after TCRdb re-called the reads with MiXCR. This table holds under 200,000 distinct CDR3 sequences, approximately 44% found once. The sequenced material came from sorted CD4+, CD8+, or CD8+CD57+ T cells (not recorded which) from PBMCs. The receptor was isolated from a human donor in good health.

CDR3 DNA: TGTGCCAGCAGCCCCGGACAGGGTCCCAACTATGGCTACACCTTC. The encoded protein is CASSPGQGPNYGYTF. This chain uses TRBV7-9 with TRBJ1-2; 8 bases are shared with TRBD1. Trimming took 5 bases from V and 2 from J; bases not matched to a gene: 7. Germline V gene lookup returns CDR1 SEHNR and CDR2 FQNEAQ (reference sequence). The CDR3 has 15 residues.